This T cell receptor (beta chain) emerged from a study of control samples from healthy donors and cancer patients. V lost 1 base and J 5 bases, leaving 17 bases between the germline ends. The germline gives CDR1 SNHLY, CDR2 FYNNEI. The CDR3 spans 16 residues. This clone was seen once. Profiling relied on immunoSEQ multiplex PCR, and the TCRdb table lists in-frame clones only, not all of them. Of about 92,000 clones detected, roughly 82% appear once; the ten largest clones hold approximately 9.8%. The source of this sequence is a woman aged 60 to 75 in good health. Material: blood. The chain couples TRBV2 to TRBJ2-5; TRBD2 is a possible D gene (5 bases). The CDR3 protein is CASSEGWLTKRETQYF. Written as DNA, the CDR3 is TGTGCCAGCAGTGAAGGGTGGCTGACTAAAAGGGAGACCCAGTACTTC.